This T cell receptor beta chain was obtained from a study of T-cell reconstitution after alpha-beta-depleted transplantation in children. Study-wide points: Elevated TCRbeta diversity at day 60 was traced, in some patients, to surviving recipient T cells and thymic progenitors. T-cell counts and diversity at one year following transplant were attributed mainly to newly produced T cells. Approximately two months post-transplant, alpha-beta T cells reportedly originated from several hundred expanded graft clones.

The CDR3 runs 13 residues. Germline V gene lookup returns CDR1 SQVTM and CDR2 ANQGSEA. The junction had 5 bases not matched to a gene; V was cut back by 4 bases and J by 4 bases. This clonotype was picked up many times. The antigen is unknown. For TCRbeta, the library was prepared with unique molecular identifiers. In TCRdb, the PCR reads were re-called with MiXCR into one record per CDR3 protein. The sample includes about 300,000 distinct CDR3 sequences, approximately 7.3% of them seen just once. The TCR was taken from a female patient between 2 and 15 years old who had a stem cell transplant for Fanconi anemia, so the T cells may come from the graft donor. Sample: peripheral blood, taken 360 days after TCRalphabeta/CD19-depleted stem cell transplant. The chain links TRBV29-1 to TRBJ2-7; 9 bases are shared with TRBD1. This chain's CDR3 is CSVGRQGGYEQYF. The CDR3 DNA follows: TGCAGCGTTGGACGACAGGGGGGTTACGAGCAGTACTTC.